The 29 T cell receptor beta chains reported below all come from one sample, sequenced in a study of cytomegalovirus exposure and HLA in healthy donors. The PCR ran on 60 Vbeta and 13 Jbeta primers. Clones were sequenced by immunoSEQ multiplex PCR, and TCRdb holds only the in-frame ones, with some missing. Here the sample spans under 150,000 clones, around 77% being singletons. The sequenced sample was PBMCs. These receptors originate from a woman aged 25 to 39 in good health and CMV-seropositive.

The V and J genes are TRBV29-1 and TRBJ2-3, with TRBD2 matching over 12 bases. The germline V gene encodes CDR1 SQVTM and CDR2 ANQGSEA. J was trimmed by 4 bases and V by 4 bases; bases with no gene match: 9. This CDR3 comprises 16 residues. The CDR3 protein is CSVVMRLAGVADTQYF. DNA for the CDR3: TGCAGCGTTGTCATGAGACTAGCGGGAGTTGCAGATACGCAGTATTTT.

The rearrangement links TRBV28 to TRBJ2-3, with a tentative D call TRBD2 (6 bases). The CDR3 length is 15 residues. The germline V and J ends were trimmed by 3 bases and 2 bases, with 12 bases remaining between them. CDR1 MDHEN and CDR2 SYDVKM come from the germline V gene. DNA of the CDR3: TGTGCCAGCAGTTTGATCCGGGAGCACACAGATACGCAGTATTTT. It is translated as CASSLIREHTDTQYF. Full variable domain (missing parts from reference TRBV28 and TRBJ2-3): DVKVTQSSRYLVKRTGEKVFLECVQDMDHENMFWYRQDPGLGLRLIYFSYDVKMKEKGDIPEGYSVSREKKERFSLILESASTNQTSMYLCASSLIREHTDTQYFGPGTRLTVL.

This chain connects TRBV7-3 to TRBJ2-7; TRBD2 is a possible D gene (6 bases). This CDR3 has 15 amino acids. Germline CDR1 SGHTA, CDR2 FQGTGA. Trimming pared 1 base from V and 6 bases from J, leaving 16 bases between. CDR3 sequence (DNA): TGTGCCAGCAGCTTAAGGGGAAAGCAGGGAGGCGAGCAGTACTTC. Its protein is CASSLRGKQGGEQYF.

The chain is built from TRBV11-3 and TRBJ1-1, with D possibly being TRBD1 (6 bases). The CDR3 is 16 residues long. Trimming shortened V by 5 bases and J by 1 base, and 17 bases separated the two germline ends. Germline V gives CDR1 SGHNT, CDR2 YENEEA. The CDR3 loop reads CASSPGRGAPNTEAFF. The CDR3 DNA reads TGTGCCAGCAGCCCCGGACGGGGGGCGCCGAACACTGAAGCTTTCTTT.

The table lists this clone with a few counts. The chain joins TRBV9 to TRBJ1-2; D remains unclear. This CDR3 is 13 amino acids long. The V end lost 0 bases, the J end lost 8 bases, and 11 bases lay between the germline ends. Germline assignment: CDR1 SGDLS and CDR2 YYNGEE. The CDR3 DNA reads as TGTGCCAGCAGCGTAGGTCCCCCAGTAGGCTACACCTTC. Its protein product is CASSVGPPVGYTF.

The V and J genes are TRBV5-8 and TRBJ1-1; D is unresolved. Trimming cost V 4 bases and J 1 base, with 5 bases left between them. Germline V gene sequence: CDR1 SGHTS, CDR2 YDEGEE. The CDR3 is made up of 12 amino acids. The CDR3 DNA reads as TGTGCCAGCAGCCCCAGGAACACTGAAGCTTTCTTT. Translation: CASSPRNTEAFF. Filled out from reference TRBV5-8 and TRBJ1-1, the complete variable domain reads EAGVTQSPTHLIKTRGQQATLRCSPISGHTSVYWYQQALGLGLQFLLWYDEGEERNRGNFPPRFSGRQFPNYSSELNVNALELEDSALYLCASSPRNTEAFFGQGTRLTVV.

The V call is TRBV27, the J call TRBJ2-2; 10 bases are shared with TRBD2. CDR1 and CDR2 from the germline V gene are MNHEY and SMNVEV (reference sequence). With 9 bases clipped from V and 3 bases from J, the junction kept 10 bases outside the gene matches. The length of the CDR3 is 16 residues. In DNA form, the CDR3 reads TGTGCCAGTGTGAATAGCGGGAGGACGGACACCGGGGAGCTGTTTTTT. Amino acid sequence: CASVNSGRTDTGELFF.

This chain uses TRBV5-1 with TRBJ1-6; 7 nucleotides match TRBD1. Trimming at V came to 4 bases and at J to 8 bases, leaving 6 bases not matched to a gene. Germline CDR1 is SGHRS and CDR2 is YFSETQ. The length of the CDR3 is 14 residues. DNA of the CDR3: TGCGCCAGCAGCGATACAGGGGTGGATTCACCCCTCCACTTT. Translation: CASSDTGVDSPLHF.

This chain connects TRBV19 to TRBJ1-6; 9 bases are a match to TRBD1. Germline trimming cut 5 bases from V and 9 bases from J; bases unmatched to any gene: 11. In germline, CDR1 is LNHDA, CDR2 SQIVND (reference sequence). The CDR3 loop spans 16 amino acids. CDR3 residues: CASSEGGQGYTSPLHF. The CDR3 coding sequence is TGTGCCAGTAGTGAAGGGGGACAGGGCTACACTTCACCCCTCCACTTT.

The rearrangement links TRBV7-2 to TRBJ1-1; 8 nucleotides agree with TRBD1. V trimming: 5 bases; J trimming: 3 bases; junction bases outside the gene matches: 5. The CDR3 runs to 14 residues. Germline lookup yields CDR1 SGHTA and CDR2 FQGNSA. This CDR3 reads CASSVTGEYTEAFF. The CDR3, as DNA: TGTGCCAGCAGCGTGACAGGGGAGTACACTGAAGCTTTCTTT.

This sequence joins TRBV11-2 and TRBJ2-7; D remains unclear. Trimming pared 0 bases from V and 1 base from J, leaving 4 bases between. CDR1 SGHAT and CDR2 FQNNGV come from the germline V gene. CDR3 length equals 13 residues. The CDR3 spells CASSLDRSYEQYF. CDR3 DNA: TGTGCCAGCAGCTTAGATAGATCCTACGAGCAGTACTTC.

This chain links TRBV6-5 with TRBJ2-7; D is unresolved. Germline CDR1 MNHEY, CDR2 SVGAGI. V lost 2 bases and J lost 1, with 12 bases in between. The length of the CDR3 is 15 residues. The CDR3 loop reads CASSYGWFSSYEQYF. As DNA, the CDR3 is TGTGCCAGCAGTTACGGCTGGTTCAGTTCCTACGAGCAGTACTTC.

The rearrangement uses TRBV13 and TRBJ2-3, with TRBD1 identical over 11 bases. This CDR3 region has 21 residues. Germline V gene data show CDR1 as PRHDT and CDR2 as FYEKMQ (reference sequence). V trimming: 3 bases; J trimming: 0 bases; junction bases outside the gene matches: 17. Here the CDR3 DNA reads TGTGCCAGCAGCTTGTGGGGACAGGGGGTACAAAACCTAGGGAGCACAGATACGCAGTATTTT. The encoded protein is CASSLWGQGVQNLGSTDTQYF.

This chain uses TRBV19 with TRBJ1-1; D unresolved. The CDR3 extends over 13 amino acids. The germline CDR1 and CDR2 sequences are LNHDA and SQIVND (reference sequence). Trimming pared 1 base from V and 1 base from J, leaving 4 bases between. As DNA, the CDR3 is TGTGCCAGTAGTATAGGGGCGAACACTGAAGCTTTCTTT. Translating it yields CASSIGANTEAFF.

The chain has TRBV7-9 and TRBJ2-6, with 12 bases identical to TRBD2. The germline V gene encodes CDR1 SEHNR and CDR2 FQNEAQ (reference sequence). The J segment lost 0 bases and the V segment lost 3 bases, leaving 3 bases of the junction unmatched. The CDR3 is 18 amino acids. The CDR3 coding sequence is TGTGCCAGCAGCTTGACGACTAGCGGGAGCTCTGGGGCCAACGTCCTGACTTTC. Encoded protein: CASSLTTSGSSGANVLTF.

The chain combines TRBV12-5 with TRBJ2-2; 8 bases match TRBD1. The junction had 5 bases not matched to a gene; V was cut back by 11 bases and J by 3 bases. Germline CDR1 and CDR2: LGHNT and FRNRAP. The CDR3 is 13 amino acids. The CDR3 loop reads CACRGQDTGELFF. CDR3 coding DNA: TGTGCTTGCAGGGGGCAGGACACCGGGGAGCTGTTTTTT.

The chain has TRBV7-3 and TRBJ1-2; no clear D gene. The germline V and J ends were trimmed by 4 bases and 7 bases, with 16 bases remaining between them. CDR1 and CDR2 from the germline V gene are SGHTA and FQGTGA. This CDR3 is built from 14 residues. CDR3 protein: CASSSAGRSGGYTF. CDR3 in DNA: TGTGCCAGCAGCTCCGCGGGTCGATCGGGTGGCTACACCTTC.

The chain joins TRBV11-2 to TRBJ1-2, with unresolved D. The CDR3 covers 13 residues. In germline, CDR1 is SGHAT, CDR2 FQNNGV. Trimming cost V 3 bases and J 1 base, with 6 bases left between them. For the CDR3, the DNA is TGTGCCAGCAGCTTCAGTATTAACTATGGCTACACCTTC. Amino acids: CASSFSINYGYTF.

This clone was recorded only once. The chain is built from TRBV15 and TRBJ2-7; 9 bases are a match to TRBD1. Germline values: CDR1 LNHNV, CDR2 YYDKDF (reference sequence). The CDR3 has 15 amino acids. V shed 1 base and J 5 bases; nucleotides not matched to a gene: 6. The DNA of the CDR3 is TGTGCCACCAGCAGAGCCGGGACAGGGTTACACGAGCAGTACTTC. Encoded protein: CATSRAGTGLHEQYF.

The rearrangement joins TRBV4-1 to TRBJ2-7; 8 bases are a match to TRBD2. Germline CDR1 is MGHRA and CDR2 is YSYEKL. Germline trimming cut 5 bases from V and 3 bases from J; bases unmatched to any gene: 3. The CDR3 loop spans 13 amino acids. CDR3 amino acids: CASSEREFYEQYF. CDR3 nucleotides: TGCGCCAGCAGCGAGCGGGAGTTCTACGAGCAGTACTTC.

This chain connects TRBV9 to TRBJ1-6; TRBD1 agrees at 12 bases. Unmatched junction bases numbered 3, after V lost 4 bases and J lost 10 bases. CDR3 length: 14 residues. Germline CDR1 and CDR2: SGDLS and YYNGEE. CDR3 DNA: TGTGCCAGCAGCTCAGGGACAGGGGGCTCACCCCTCCACTTT. Translated, it gives CASSSGTGGSPLHF.

The chain has TRBV5-1 and TRBJ2-4; D may be TRBD2 (6 bases). This CDR3 contains 13 residues. Per germline, CDR1 SGHRS and CDR2 YFSETQ. Trimming left V 3 bases short and J 9 bases short, with 13 bases between. The CDR3 DNA sequence: TGCGCCAGCAGCTCGGAGGGCCAGGGCATTCAGTACTTC. Translated, it gives CASSSEGQGIQYF.

J is TRBJ1-1 and V is TRBV6-6; 11 bases match TRBD1. The CDR3 is 15 amino acids. J gave up 5 bases and V 4 bases, and 6 bases lay outside the gene matches. CDR1 and CDR2 (germline): MNHNY, SVGAGI (reference sequence). CDR3 region: CASSSWTGGKTEAFF. CDR3 DNA sequence: TGTGCCAGCAGTTCGTGGACAGGGGGCAAAACTGAAGCTTTCTTT.

The gene calls are TRBV27 and TRBJ1-1; a weak D match, TRBD1 (6 bases). CDR3 size: 15 residues. The germline gives CDR1 MNHEY, CDR2 SMNVEV (reference sequence). With 5 bases removed from V and 2 bases from J, the gap between germline ends came to 15 bases. CDR3 coding DNA: TGTGCCAGCAGTCAAACAGGGTTTTCAAACACTGAAGCTTTCTTT. It codes for CASSQTGFSNTEAFF.

The chain joins TRBV6-5 to TRBJ2-7; 10 nucleotides line up with TRBD2. This CDR3 has 15 amino acids. The V gene's germline CDR1 is MNHEY and CDR2 SVGAGI. V lost 5 bases to trimming and J lost 2 bases; unmatched junction nucleotides: 6. CDR3 loop: CASSGGLALAYEQYF. CDR3 in DNA: TGTGCCAGCAGTGGGGGACTAGCGTTGGCCTACGAGCAGTACTTC.

This chain links TRBV19 with TRBJ2-2, with TRBD2 identical over 12 bases. The germline V gene has CDR1 LNHDA and CDR2 SQIVND (reference sequence). The V gene end was trimmed by 6 bases and the J gene end by 5 bases; junction bases not matched to a gene: 4. CDR3 size: 15 residues. The CDR3 here is CASRSGTSGTGELFF. The CDR3 DNA reads TGTGCCAGTAGGTCCGGGACTAGCGGGACCGGGGAGCTGTTTTTT.

The gene calls are TRBV19 and TRBJ1-3; D possibly corresponds to TRBD1 (5 bases). V was clipped by 5 bases and J by 8 bases, with 16 bases between them. CDR3 length: 14 residues. Germline CDR1 is LNHDA and CDR2 is SQIVND (reference sequence). The DNA of the CDR3 is TGTGCCAGTAGTCCGAAGCGGGGGTTAGACACCATATATTTT. Translated, it gives CASSPKRGLDTIYF.

This clone was picked up a small number of times. The chain is built from TRBV4-2 and TRBJ1-5; D might be TRBD1 (6 bases). CDR3 length: 15 residues. Germline lookup yields CDR1 LGHNA and CDR2 YNFKEQ. V was cut by 4 bases and J by 1 base, with 11 bases left in between. The CDR3 protein is CASSPTDRSNQPQHF. In nucleotides, the CDR3 is TGTGCCAGCAGCCCAACTGACAGGAGCAATCAGCCCCAGCATTTT.

This sequence joins TRBV6-1 and TRBJ2-7, with 7 positions matching TRBD1. J was trimmed by 5 bases and V by 6 bases; bases with no gene match: 10. The CDR3 totals 14 residues. Per germline, CDR1 MNHNS and CDR2 SASEGT. The chain's CDR3 is CASRGRQGRDEQYF. As DNA, the CDR3 is TGTGCCAGCAGAGGAAGACAGGGAAGGGACGAGCAGTACTTC.